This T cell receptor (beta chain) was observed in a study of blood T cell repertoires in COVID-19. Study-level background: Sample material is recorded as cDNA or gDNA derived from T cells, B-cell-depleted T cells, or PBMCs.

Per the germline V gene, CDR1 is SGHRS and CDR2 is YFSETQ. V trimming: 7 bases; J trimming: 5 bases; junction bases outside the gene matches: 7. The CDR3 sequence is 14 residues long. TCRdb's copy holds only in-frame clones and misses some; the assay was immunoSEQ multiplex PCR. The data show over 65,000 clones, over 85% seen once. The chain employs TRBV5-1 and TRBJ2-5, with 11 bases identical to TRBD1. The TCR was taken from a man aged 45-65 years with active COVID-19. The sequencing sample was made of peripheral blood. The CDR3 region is CASGDRGSGETQYF. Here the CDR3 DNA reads TGCGCCAGCGGGGACAGGGGGTCTGGGGAGACCCAGTACTTC.